The rows below give T cell receptor beta chains drawn from one sample of a study of blood T cell repertoires in COVID-19. Clones were sequenced by immunoSEQ multiplex PCR, and TCRdb holds only the in-frame ones, with some missing. The sample shows under 130,000 clones, roughly 79% of them seen only once. What was sequenced was peripheral blood. These receptors originate from a woman aged 70-85 years with acute or convalescent COVID-19. The CDR3 runs from the conserved cysteine through the conserved F or W. Fields, in order: J gene, D gene, clone size, V gene, CDR3 protein, CDR3 DNA. D genes are given only for firm matches. Size values are once, few and many counts, or a class for expanded clones, and some rows have none.

TRBJ2-3 TRBD1 - TRBV7-9 CASSLDGDRAIDTQYF TGTGCCAGCAGCTTAGATGGGGACAGGGCCATAGATACGCAGTATTTT
TRBJ2-1 - few TRBV11-2 CASSFGSSYNEQFF TGTGCCAGCAGCTTTGGGAGCTCCTACAATGAGCAGTTCTTC
TRBJ2-2 TRBD2 few TRBV25-1 CASSEPSGRAANTGELFF TGTGCCAGCAGTGAGCCTAGCGGGAGGGCTGCGAACACCGGGGAGCTGTTTTTT
TRBJ1-2 TRBD1 - TRBV19 CASSTPWTGQEYGYTF TGTGCCAGTAGTACCCCCTGGACAGGGCAAGAATATGGCTACACCTTC
TRBJ2-1 TRBD2 - TRBV11-2 CASSLEGLAGAEQFF TGTGCCAGCAGCTTAGAGGGACTAGCGGGGGCCGAGCAGTTCTTC
TRBJ2-7 TRBD1 - TRBV29-1 CSVASWGTGLHEQYF TGCAGCGTTGCCTCCTGGGGGACAGGGCTCCACGAGCAGTACTTC
TRBJ1-6 - - TRBV7-2 CASSLADTNNSPLHF TGTGCCAGCAGCTTAGCGGACACCAATAATTCACCCCTCCACTTT
TRBJ1-1 - - TRBV27 CASSFAGFRTEAFF TGTGCCAGCAGTTTTGCAGGGTTTAGGACTGAAGCTTTCTTT
TRBJ2-5 TRBD2 - TRBV6-6 CASSSAGEGETQYF TGTGCCAGCAGTTCAGCGGGAGAAGGAGAGACCCAGTACTTC
TRBJ1-3 - - TRBV7-8 CASSLEARSGNTIYF TGTGCCAGCAGCTTAGAAGCCCGCTCTGGAAACACCATATATTTT
TRBJ2-1 TRBD2 - TRBV7-9 CASSDTSGSSYEQFF TGTGCCAGCAGCGACACTAGCGGGAGCAGCTATGAGCAGTTCTTC
TRBJ2-2 TRBD2 - TRBV7-9 CASRQGVAGGPNTGELFF TGTGCCAGCAGACAGGGGGTAGCGGGAGGTCCGAACACCGGGGAGCTGTTTTTT
TRBJ1-2 TRBD1 - TRBV7-2 CASSSPGQGATNGYTF TGTGCCAGCAGCTCTCCGGGACAGGGGGCGACGAATGGCTACACCTTC
TRBJ1-4 TRBD1 - TRBV5-6 CASSLTDRGHEKLFF TGTGCCAGCAGCTTGACCGACAGGGGCCATGAAAAACTGTTTTTT
TRBJ1-5 TRBD1 - TRBV28 CASRAGTAYSNQPQHF TGTGCCAGCAGGGCTGGGACAGCTTATAGCAATCAGCCCCAGCATTTT
TRBJ2-1 TRBD2 - TRBV9 CASSDRTSGGVYNEQFF TGTGCCAGCAGCGACCGGACTAGCGGGGGGGTTTACAATGAGCAGTTCTTC
TRBJ2-1 TRBD2 - TRBV19 CASSGRVYNEQFF TGTGCCAGTAGCGGGAGGGTCTACAATGAGCAGTTCTTC
TRBJ1-2 - - TRBV5-4 CASSLAWGEKDGYTF TGTGCCAGCAGCTTGGCCTGGGGGGAAAAGGATGGCTACACCTTC
TRBJ1-3 TRBD1 once TRBV14 CASRGQGTGNTIYF TGTGCCAGCAGAGGACAGGGGACTGGAAACACCATATATTTT
TRBJ1-2 TRBD1 few TRBV7-9 CASSRTGDYGYTF TGTGCCAGCAGCCGGACAGGGGACTATGGCTACACCTTC
TRBJ2-5 TRBD2 - TRBV6-2/TRBV6-3 CASSEGLIIETQYF TGTGCCAGCAGTGAGGGACTAATAATTGAGACCCAGTACTTC
TRBJ2-5 - once TRBV5-4 CASSPGTPSQETQYF TGTGCCAGCAGCCCGGGGACTCCAAGCCAAGAGACCCAGTACTTC
TRBJ2-2 TRBD2 - TRBV4-1 CASSRRVREGLTGELFF TGCGCCAGCAGCCGTCGTGTGCGGGAGGGATTGACCGGGGAGCTGTTTTTT
TRBJ2-2 - - TRBV27 CASPMGRVGTGELFF TGTGCCAGCCCTATGGGCAGGGTGGGAACCGGGGAGCTGTTTTTT
TRBJ2-7 TRBD2 - TRBV19 CASSKAGGDYEQYF TGTGCCAGTAGTAAAGCGGGGGGCGACTACGAGCAGTACTTC
TRBJ1-4 TRBD1 - TRBV30 CASEDRGREKLFF TGTGCCTCAGAGGACAGGGGGCGGGAAAAACTGTTTTTT
TRBJ2-2 TRBD2 - TRBV27 CASRAGTNFLVLDTGELFF TGTGCCAGCAGGGCCGGGACTAACTTTTTGGTTCTGGACACCGGGGAGCTGTTTTTT
TRBJ1-2 TRBD1 - TRBV7-9 CASSSGQGGYTF TGTGCCAGCAGCTCGGGACAGGGTGGCTACACCTTC
TRBJ2-2 - - TRBV10-2 CASSAARSTGELFF TGCGCCAGCAGCGCGGCGAGGTCAACCGGGGAGCTGTTTTTT
TRBJ2-1 - few TRBV2 CASSLARDSEQFF TGTGCCAGCAGTTTAGCCCGGGACTCGGAGCAGTTCTTC
TRBJ1-2 TRBD1 - TRBV7-9 CASSSTGTGGGYTF TGTGCCAGCAGCTCAACCGGGACAGGGGGCGGCTACACCTTC
TRBJ1-6 - - TRBV18 CASSERTLEDLHF TGTGCCAGCTCAGAACGAACCCTTGAGGACCTCCACTTT
TRBJ1-4 TRBD1 - TRBV27 CASSLTGVGEKLFF TGTGCCAGCAGTTTGACAGGGGTCGGTGAAAAACTGTTTTTT
TRBJ2-1 TRBD1 - TRBV5-4 CASSPPRDRGSSSYNEQFF TGTGCCAGCAGCCCTCCTCGAGACAGGGGGTCCTCTTCTTACAATGAGCAGTTCTTC
TRBJ2-7 TRBD2 - TRBV30 CACQRESTYEQYF TGTGCCTGCCAGCGGGAATCGACCTACGAGCAGTACTTC
TRBJ2-2 - few TRBV5-6 CASSLVGGGTGELFF TGTGCCAGCAGCTTGGTCGGGGGAGGCACCGGGGAGCTGTTTTTT
TRBJ1-2 - once TRBV3-1/TRBV3-2 CASSQGGGWGGYTF TGTGCCAGCAGCCAAGGTGGAGGGTGGGGTGGCTACACCTTC
TRBJ2-5 TRBD1 - TRBV5-1 CASSLEGDSGETQYF TGCGCCAGCAGCTTGGAGGGGGACAGTGGGGAGACCCAGTACTTC
TRBJ1-2 - few TRBV4-1 CASSQEQAGESYGYTF TGCGCCAGCAGCCAAGAGCAGGCAGGGGAATCCTATGGCTACACCTTC
TRBJ2-7 - - TRBV7-2 CASSLHRVPYEQYF TGTGCCAGCAGCTTACACAGGGTCCCCTACGAGCAGTACTTC
TRBJ1-5 TRBD1 - TRBV10-3 CAISGGQNNQPQHF TGTGCCATCAGTGGGGGACAGAACAATCAGCCCCAGCATTTT
TRBJ2-2 TRBD2 few TRBV7-6 CASSRRSGGANTGELFF TGTGCCAGCAGCCGGCGTAGCGGGGGGGCCAACACCGGGGAGCTGTTTTTT
TRBJ1-2 TRBD1 once TRBV6-4 CASSASGDRGLNGYTF TGTGCCAGCAGTGCCTCCGGGGACAGGGGGCTCAATGGCTACACCTTC
TRBJ1-3 - - TRBV18 CASSPPGGPDSGNTIYF TGTGCCAGCTCACCACCGGGAGGGCCCGACTCTGGAAACACCATATATTTT
TRBJ2-1 TRBD2 - TRBV6-1 CASSGRLAGPGNEQFF TGTGCCAGCAGTGGGCGACTAGCGGGGCCCGGCAATGAGCAGTTCTTC
TRBJ2-2 - - TRBV27 CASSLAGATGELFF TGTGCCAGCAGTTTAGCAGGGGCCACCGGGGAGCTGTTTTTT
TRBJ1-2 - few TRBV6-5 CASSYAGGDGYTF TGTGCCAGCAGTTACGCGGGGGGCGATGGCTACACCTTC
TRBJ1-4 TRBD1 - TRBV5-4 CASRQGAGNEKLFF TGTGCCAGCAGACAGGGGGCTGGTAATGAAAAACTGTTTTTT
TRBJ1-1 - - TRBV5-1 CASSEASTGWGTEAFF TGCGCCAGCAGCGAAGCGAGTACAGGGTGGGGCACTGAAGCTTTCTTT
TRBJ2-2 TRBD2 - TRBV4-3 CASSTRPGTSGGPPTGELFF TGCGCCAGCAGCACCCGCCCCGGGACTAGCGGGGGGCCGCCCACCGGGGAGCTGTTTTTT
TRBJ1-5 - - TRBV6-5 CASSYRGGPPQPQHF TGTGCCAGCAGTTACAGGGGGGGGCCCCCTCAACCCCAGCATTTT
TRBJ1-5 TRBD1 - TRBV6-2/TRBV6-3 CASSSGTGSSNQPQHF TGTGCCAGCAGTTCCGGGACAGGCAGTAGCAATCAGCCCCAGCATTTT
TRBJ1-2 TRBD1 - TRBV7-2 CASSRAWDRAEGYTF TGTGCCAGCTCCCGGGCATGGGACAGGGCAGAAGGCTACACCTTC
TRBJ2-2 - - TRBV19 CASSPDNHGELFF TGTGCCAGTAGTCCCGACAACCACGGGGAGCTGTTTTTT
TRBJ1-1 TRBD1 - TRBV30 CAWRTGLMNTEAFF TGTGCCTGGAGGACAGGGCTCATGAACACTGAAGCTTTCTTT